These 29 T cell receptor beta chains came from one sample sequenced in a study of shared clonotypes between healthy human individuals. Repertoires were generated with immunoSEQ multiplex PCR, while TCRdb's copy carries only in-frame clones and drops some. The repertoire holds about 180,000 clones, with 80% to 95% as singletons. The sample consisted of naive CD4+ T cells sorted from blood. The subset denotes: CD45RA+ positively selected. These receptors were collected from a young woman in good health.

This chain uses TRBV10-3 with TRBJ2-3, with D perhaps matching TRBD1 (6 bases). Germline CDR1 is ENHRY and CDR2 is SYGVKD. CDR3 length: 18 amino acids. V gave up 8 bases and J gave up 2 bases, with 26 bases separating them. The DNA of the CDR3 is TGTGCCATCGGGGGCGAGAGCATAGCCCAGAGAGTCACAGATACGCAGTATTTT. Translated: CAIGGESIAQRVTDTQYF.

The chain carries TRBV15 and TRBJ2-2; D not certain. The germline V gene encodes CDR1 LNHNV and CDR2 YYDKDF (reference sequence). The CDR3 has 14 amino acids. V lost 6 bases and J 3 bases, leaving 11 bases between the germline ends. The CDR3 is CATSSQYDTGELFF. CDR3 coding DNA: TGTGCCACCAGTAGTCAGTACGACACCGGGGAGCTGTTTTTT.

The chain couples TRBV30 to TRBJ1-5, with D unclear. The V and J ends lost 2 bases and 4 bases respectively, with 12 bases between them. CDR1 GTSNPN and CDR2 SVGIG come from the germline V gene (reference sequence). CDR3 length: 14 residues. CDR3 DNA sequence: TGTGCCTGGAGTCTCGGTTCAGAAAATCAGCCCCAGCATTTT. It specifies CAWSLGSENQPQHF.

The CDR3 region has the DNA TGTGCCAGCAGCCCCTTTGCGGGAGGCAACAATGAGCAGTTCTTC. It specifies CASSPFAGGNNEQFF. V gene TRBV7-3 combines with J gene TRBJ2-1, with 8 nucleotides matching TRBD2. V shed 5 bases, J shed 5 bases, and the junction held 8 bases outside the gene matches. The CDR3 is 15 amino acids. Germline loops: CDR1 SGHTA, CDR2 FQGTGA.

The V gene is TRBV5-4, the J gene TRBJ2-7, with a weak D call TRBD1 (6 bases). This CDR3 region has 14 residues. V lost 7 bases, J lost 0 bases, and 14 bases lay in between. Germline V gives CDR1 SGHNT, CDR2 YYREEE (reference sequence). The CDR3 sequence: CASQQGSASYEQYF. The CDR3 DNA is TGTGCCAGCCAGCAGGGGTCCGCCTCCTACGAGCAGTACTTC. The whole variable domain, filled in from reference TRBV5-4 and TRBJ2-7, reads ETGVTQSPTHLIKTRGQQVTLRCSSQSGHNTVSWYQQALGQGPQFIFQYYREEENGRGNFPPRFSGLQFPNYSSELNVNALELDDSALYLCASQQGSASYEQYFGPGTRLTVT.

In DNA, the CDR3 is TGTGCCAGCAGCAATAGTCGAGCAGGGCGCTACGAGCAGTACTTC. This sequence encodes CASSNSRAGRYEQYF. The chain employs TRBV11-2 and TRBJ2-5; perhaps TRBD1 as D (5 bases). The J call may be incorrect, as the DNA end agrees better with TRBJ2-7. CDR1 SGHAT and CDR2 FQNNGV come from the germline V gene. The CDR3 loop spans 15 amino acids.

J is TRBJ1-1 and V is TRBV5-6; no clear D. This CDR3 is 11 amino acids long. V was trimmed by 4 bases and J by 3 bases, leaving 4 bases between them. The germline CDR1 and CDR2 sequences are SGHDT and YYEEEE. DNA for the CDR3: TGTGCCAGCAGCGTCTACACTGAAGCTTTCTTT. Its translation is CASSVYTEAFF.

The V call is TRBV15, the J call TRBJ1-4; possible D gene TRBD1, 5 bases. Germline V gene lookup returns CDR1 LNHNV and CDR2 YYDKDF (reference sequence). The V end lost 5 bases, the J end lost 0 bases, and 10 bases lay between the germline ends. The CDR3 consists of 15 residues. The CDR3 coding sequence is TGTGCCACCAGCCTCCTGGGACCAACTAATGAAAAACTGTTTTTT. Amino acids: CATSLLGPTNEKLFF. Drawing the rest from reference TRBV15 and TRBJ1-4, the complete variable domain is DAMVIQNPRYQVTQFGKPVTLSCSQTLNHNVMYWYQQKSSQAPKLLFHYYDKDFNNEADTPDNFQSRRPNTSFCFLDIRSPGLGDTAMYLCATSLLGPTNEKLFFGSGTQLSVL.

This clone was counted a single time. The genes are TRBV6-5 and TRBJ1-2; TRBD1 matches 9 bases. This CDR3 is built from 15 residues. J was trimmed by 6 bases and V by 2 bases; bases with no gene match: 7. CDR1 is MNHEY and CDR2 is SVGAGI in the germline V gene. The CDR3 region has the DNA TGTGCCAGCAGTTACACACAGGGGGCTTTTGATGGCTACACCTTC. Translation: CASSYTQGAFDGYTF.

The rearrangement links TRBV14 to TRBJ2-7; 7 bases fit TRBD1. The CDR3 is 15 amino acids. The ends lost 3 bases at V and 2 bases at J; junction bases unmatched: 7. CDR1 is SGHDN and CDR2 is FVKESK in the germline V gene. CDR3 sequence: CASSQIGTVPYEQYF. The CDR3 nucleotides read TGTGCCAGCAGCCAGATCGGGACAGTGCCCTACGAGCAGTACTTC.

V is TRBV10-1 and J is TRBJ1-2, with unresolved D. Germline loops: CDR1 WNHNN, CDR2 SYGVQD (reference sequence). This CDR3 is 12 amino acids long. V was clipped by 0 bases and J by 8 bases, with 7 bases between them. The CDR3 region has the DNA TGCGCCAGCAGTGAGTCGGGGAGCGGCTACACCTTC. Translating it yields CASSESGSGYTF.

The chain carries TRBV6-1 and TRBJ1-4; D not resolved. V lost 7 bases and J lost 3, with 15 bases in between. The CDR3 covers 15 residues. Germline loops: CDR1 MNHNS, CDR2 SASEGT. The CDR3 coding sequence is TGTGCCAGCAAGGATCAGTCCCTTCCTAATGAAAAACTGTTTTTT. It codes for CASKDQSLPNEKLFF.

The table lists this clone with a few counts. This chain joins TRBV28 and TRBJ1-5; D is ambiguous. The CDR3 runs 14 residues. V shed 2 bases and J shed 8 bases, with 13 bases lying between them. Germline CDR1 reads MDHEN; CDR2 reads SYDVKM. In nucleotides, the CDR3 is TGTGCCAGCAGTTTAGCGGTTTACGTTAAGCCCCAGCATTTT. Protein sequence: CASSLAVYVKPQHF.

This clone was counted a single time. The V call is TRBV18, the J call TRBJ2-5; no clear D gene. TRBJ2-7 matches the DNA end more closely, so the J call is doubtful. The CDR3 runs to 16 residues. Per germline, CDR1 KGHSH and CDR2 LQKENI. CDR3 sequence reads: CASSPSRVGTSYEQYF. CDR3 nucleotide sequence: TGTGCCAGCTCACCCTCCCGCGTGGGTACCTCCTACGAGCAGTACTTC.

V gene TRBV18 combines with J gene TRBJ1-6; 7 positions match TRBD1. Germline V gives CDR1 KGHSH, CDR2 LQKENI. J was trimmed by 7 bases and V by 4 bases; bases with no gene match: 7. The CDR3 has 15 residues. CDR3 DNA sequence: TGTGCCAGCTCACGAGGCCAGGGGGACAATTCACCCCTCCACTTT. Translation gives CASSRGQGDNSPLHF.

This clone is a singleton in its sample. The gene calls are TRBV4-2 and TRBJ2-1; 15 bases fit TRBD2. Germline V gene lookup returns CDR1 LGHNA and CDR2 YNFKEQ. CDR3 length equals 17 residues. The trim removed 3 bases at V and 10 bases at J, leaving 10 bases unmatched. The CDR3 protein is CASSHAPGLAGGGEQFF. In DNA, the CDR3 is TGTGCCAGCAGCCACGCCCCGGGACTAGCGGGAGGAGGGGAGCAGTTCTTC.

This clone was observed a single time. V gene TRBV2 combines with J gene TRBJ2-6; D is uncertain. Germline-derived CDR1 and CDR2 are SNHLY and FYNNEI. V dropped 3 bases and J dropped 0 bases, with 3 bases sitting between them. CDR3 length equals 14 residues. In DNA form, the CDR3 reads TGTGCCAGCAGTGATGGCTCTGGGGCCAACGTCCTGACTTTC. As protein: CASSDGSGANVLTF.

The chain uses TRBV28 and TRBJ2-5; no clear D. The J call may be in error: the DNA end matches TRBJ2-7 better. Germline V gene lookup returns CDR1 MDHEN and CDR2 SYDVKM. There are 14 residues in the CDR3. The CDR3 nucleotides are TGTGCCAGCAGCCACCATGGGGACTCCTACGAGCAGTACTTC. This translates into CASSHHGDSYEQYF.

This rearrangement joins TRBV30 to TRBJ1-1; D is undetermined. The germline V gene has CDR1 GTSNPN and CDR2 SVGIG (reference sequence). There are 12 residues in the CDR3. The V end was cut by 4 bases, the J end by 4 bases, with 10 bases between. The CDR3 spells CAWILEGTEAFF. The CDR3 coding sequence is TGTGCCTGGATTTTGGAGGGCACTGAAGCTTTCTTT.

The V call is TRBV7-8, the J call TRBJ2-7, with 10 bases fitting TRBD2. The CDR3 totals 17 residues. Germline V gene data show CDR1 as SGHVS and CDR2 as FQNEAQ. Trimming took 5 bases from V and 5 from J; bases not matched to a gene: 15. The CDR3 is CASSLPGRASGSHEQYF. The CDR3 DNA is TGTGCCAGCAGCCTGCCCGGTAGGGCTAGCGGGAGCCACGAGCAGTACTTC.

The CDR3 bases are TGTGCCAGCAGCCATCGGCCAGGATCTACAGATACGCAGTATTTT. The encoded protein is CASSHRPGSTDTQYF. The chain joins TRBV4-2 to TRBJ2-3; D is uncertain. The CDR3 is made up of 15 amino acids. The germline gives CDR1 LGHNA, CDR2 YNFKEQ. The germline V and J ends were trimmed by 3 bases and 3 bases, with 13 bases remaining between them.

The CDR3: CASSLTGGASYEQYF. The CDR3 bases are TGTGCCAGCAGTTTGACAGGGGGCGCTTCCTACGAGCAGTACTTC. The J gene is TRBJ2-7, the V gene TRBV27; 10 bases align to TRBD1. CDR3 length: 15 residues. V gave up 3 bases and J gave up 1 base; unmatched junction bases: 3. Germline V gene data show CDR1 as MNHEY and CDR2 as SMNVEV (reference sequence).

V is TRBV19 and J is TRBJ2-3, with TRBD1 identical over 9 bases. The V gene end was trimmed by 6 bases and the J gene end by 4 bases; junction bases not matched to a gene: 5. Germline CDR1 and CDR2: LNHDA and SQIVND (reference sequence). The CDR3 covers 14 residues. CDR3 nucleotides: TGTGCCAGTAGATTTACAGGGGGCGCAGATACGCAGTATTTT. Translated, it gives CASRFTGGADTQYF.

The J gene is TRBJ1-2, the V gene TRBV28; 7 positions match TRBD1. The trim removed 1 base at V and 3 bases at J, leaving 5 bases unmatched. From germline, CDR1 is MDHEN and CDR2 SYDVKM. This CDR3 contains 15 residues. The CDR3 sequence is CASSLLGRGDYGYTF. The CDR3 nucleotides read TGTGCCAGCAGTTTATTGGGCAGGGGGGACTATGGCTACACCTTC.

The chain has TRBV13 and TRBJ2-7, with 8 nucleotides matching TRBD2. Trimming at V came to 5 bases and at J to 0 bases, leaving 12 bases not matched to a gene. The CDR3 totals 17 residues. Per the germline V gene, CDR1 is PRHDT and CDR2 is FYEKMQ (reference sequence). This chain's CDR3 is CASSADTGTRGSYEQYF. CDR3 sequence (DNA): TGTGCCAGCAGCGCCGATACCGGGACTAGGGGCTCCTACGAGCAGTACTTC.

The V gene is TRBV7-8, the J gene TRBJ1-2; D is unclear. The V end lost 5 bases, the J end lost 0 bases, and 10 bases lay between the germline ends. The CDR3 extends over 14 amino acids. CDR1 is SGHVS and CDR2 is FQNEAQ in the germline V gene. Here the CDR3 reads CASSISLANYGYTF. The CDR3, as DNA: TGTGCCAGCAGCATCAGCCTAGCTAACTATGGCTACACCTTC.

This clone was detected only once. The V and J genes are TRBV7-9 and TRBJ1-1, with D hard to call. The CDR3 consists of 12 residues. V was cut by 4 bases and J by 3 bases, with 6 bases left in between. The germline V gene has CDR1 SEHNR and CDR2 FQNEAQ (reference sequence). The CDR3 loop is CASSSRDTEAFF. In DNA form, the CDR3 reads TGTGCCAGCAGCTCCCGGGACACTGAAGCTTTCTTT. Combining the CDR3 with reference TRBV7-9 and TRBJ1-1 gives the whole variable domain DTGVSQNPRHKITKRGQNVTFRCDPISEHNRLYWYRQTLGQGPEFLTYFQNEAQLEKSRLLSDRFSAERPKGSFSTLEIQRTEQGDSAMYLCASSSRDTEAFFGQGTRLTVV.

The CDR3 spells CASRLDFGSDRPYEQYF. CDR3 DNA: TGTGCAAGTCGCTTAGATTTTGGGTCGGATCGCCCCTACGAGCAGTACTTC. The chain employs TRBV12-2 and TRBJ2-7. TRBV12-2 is noted as a pseudogene. This CDR3 contains 17 residues.

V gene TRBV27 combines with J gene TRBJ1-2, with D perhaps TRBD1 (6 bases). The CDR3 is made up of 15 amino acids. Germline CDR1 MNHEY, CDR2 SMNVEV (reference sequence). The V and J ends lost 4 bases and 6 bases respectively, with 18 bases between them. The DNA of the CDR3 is TGTGCCAGCAGTTCACTTGACAGGAATTGGGATGGCTACACCTTC. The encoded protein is CASSSLDRNWDGYTF.